The sequence of this T cell receptor beta chain was determined in a study of early T cells in non-severe SARS-CoV-2 infection. Study as a whole: Unsorted whole blood bulk RNA was sequenced, with unpaired chains.

Each single cDNA molecule received a unique molecular identifier. From the 5' RACE reads, TCRdb called clonotypes with MiXCR, one entry per CDR3 protein. The sample holds tens of thousands of distinct CDR3 sequences, over 7% seen once. This clonotype came up a few times. Antigen unknown. Whole-study results and caveats: A preference for anti-spike CD8 responses marked VDJdb matching, which missed private and CD4 specificities.

This CDR3 comprises 20 residues. CDR1 is MGHRA and CDR2 is YSYEKL in the germline V gene. V was shortened by 4 bases and J by 1 base, with 28 bases between the two germline ends. The chain uses TRBV4-1 and TRBJ2-5; unclear D gene. The sequencing sample was made of whole blood. The sequence derives from an adult who was a healthcare worker with PCR-confirmed SARS-CoV-2 infection or an uninfected control (not recorded which). The CDR3 DNA is TGCGCCAGCAGCCGCTACGGGTTCCACTCGTACATCTCTTCCCAAGAGACCCAGTACTTC. This codes for CASSRYGFHSYISSQETQYF.